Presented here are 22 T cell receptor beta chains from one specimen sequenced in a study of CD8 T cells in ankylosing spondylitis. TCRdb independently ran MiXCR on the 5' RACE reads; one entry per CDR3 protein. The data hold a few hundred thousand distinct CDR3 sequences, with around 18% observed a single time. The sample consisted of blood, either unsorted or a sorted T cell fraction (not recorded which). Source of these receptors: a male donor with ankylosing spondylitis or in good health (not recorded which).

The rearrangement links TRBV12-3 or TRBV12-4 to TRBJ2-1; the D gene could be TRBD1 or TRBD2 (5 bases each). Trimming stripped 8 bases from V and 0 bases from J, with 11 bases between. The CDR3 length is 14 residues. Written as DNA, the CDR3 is TGTGCCAGCGGGTGGGGGAGCTCCTACAATGAGCAGTTCTTC. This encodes CASGWGSSYNEQFF.

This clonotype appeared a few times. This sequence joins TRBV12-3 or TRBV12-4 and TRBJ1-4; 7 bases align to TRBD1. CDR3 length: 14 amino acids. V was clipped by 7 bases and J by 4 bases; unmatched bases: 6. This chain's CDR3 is CASNLQGSNEKLFF. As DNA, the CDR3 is TGTGCCAGCAACCTACAGGGGAGTAATGAAAAACTGTTTTTT.

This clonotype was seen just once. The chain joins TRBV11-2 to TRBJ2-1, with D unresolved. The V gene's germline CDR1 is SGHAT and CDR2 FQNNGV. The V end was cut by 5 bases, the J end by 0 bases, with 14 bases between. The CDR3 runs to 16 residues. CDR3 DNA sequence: TGTGCCAGCAGCCCCTTAAGGCTGAGCTCCTACAATGAGCAGTTCTTC. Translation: CASSPLRLSSYNEQFF.

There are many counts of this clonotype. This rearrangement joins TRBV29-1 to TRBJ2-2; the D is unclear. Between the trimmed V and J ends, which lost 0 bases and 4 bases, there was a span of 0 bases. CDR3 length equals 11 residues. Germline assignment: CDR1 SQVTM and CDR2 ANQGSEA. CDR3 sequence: CSVEDTGELFF. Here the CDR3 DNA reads TGCAGCGTTGAAGACACCGGGGAGCTGTTTTTT.

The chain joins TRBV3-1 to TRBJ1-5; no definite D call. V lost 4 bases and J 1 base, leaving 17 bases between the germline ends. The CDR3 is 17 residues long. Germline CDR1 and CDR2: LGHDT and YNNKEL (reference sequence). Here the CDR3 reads CASSPLEPGLSNQPQHF. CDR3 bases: TGTGCCAGCAGCCCACTGGAGCCCGGCTTGAGCAATCAGCCCCAGCATTTT.

This CDR3 is CSARPGTSGYYEQYV. The CDR3 DNA sequence: TGCAGTGCCCGCCCGGGGACTAGCGGATACTACGAGCAGTACGTC. The J gene is TRBJ2-7, the V gene TRBV20-1, with 11 bases aligning to TRBD2. V shed 6 bases, J shed 3 bases, and the junction held 10 bases outside the gene matches. The length of the CDR3 is 15 residues. Germline CDR1 is DFQATT and CDR2 is SNEGSKA (reference sequence).

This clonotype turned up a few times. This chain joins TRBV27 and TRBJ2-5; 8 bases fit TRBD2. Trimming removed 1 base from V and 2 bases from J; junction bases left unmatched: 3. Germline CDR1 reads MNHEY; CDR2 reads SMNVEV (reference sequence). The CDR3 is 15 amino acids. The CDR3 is CASSLLAGTQETQYF. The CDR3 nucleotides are TGTGCCAGCAGTTTATTAGCGGGGACACAAGAGACCCAGTACTTC.

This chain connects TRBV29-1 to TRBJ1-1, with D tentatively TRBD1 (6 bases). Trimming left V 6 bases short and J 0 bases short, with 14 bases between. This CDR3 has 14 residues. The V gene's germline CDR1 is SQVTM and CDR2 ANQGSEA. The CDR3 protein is CSVDRTGMNTEAFF. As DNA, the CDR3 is TGCAGCGTAGACAGGACGGGGATGAACACTGAAGCTTTCTTT.

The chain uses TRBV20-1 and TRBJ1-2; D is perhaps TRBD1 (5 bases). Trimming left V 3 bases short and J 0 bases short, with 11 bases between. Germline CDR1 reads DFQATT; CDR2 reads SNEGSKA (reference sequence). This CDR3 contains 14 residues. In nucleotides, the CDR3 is TGCAGTGCTAGCCCGGACATCGCTAACTATGGCTACACCTTC. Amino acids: CSASPDIANYGYTF.

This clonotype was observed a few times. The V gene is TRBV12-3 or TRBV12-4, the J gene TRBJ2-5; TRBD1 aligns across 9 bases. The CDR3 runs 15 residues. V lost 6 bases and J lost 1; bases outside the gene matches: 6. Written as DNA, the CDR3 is TGTGCCAGCAGCCGAGCGGGACAGGGCCAAGAGACCCAGTACTTC. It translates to CASSRAGQGQETQYF.

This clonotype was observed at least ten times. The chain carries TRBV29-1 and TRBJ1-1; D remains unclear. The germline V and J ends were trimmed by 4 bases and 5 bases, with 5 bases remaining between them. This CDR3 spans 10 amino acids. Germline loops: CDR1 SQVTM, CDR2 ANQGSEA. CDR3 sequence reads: CSVARTEAFF. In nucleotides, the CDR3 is TGCAGCGTTGCGAGGACTGAAGCTTTCTTT.

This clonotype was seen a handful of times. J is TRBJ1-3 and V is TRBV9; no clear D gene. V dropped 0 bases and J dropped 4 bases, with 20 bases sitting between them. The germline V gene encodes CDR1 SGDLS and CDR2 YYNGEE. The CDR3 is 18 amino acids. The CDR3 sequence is CASSVAAQDRYYGNTIYF. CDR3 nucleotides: TGTGCCAGCAGCGTAGCTGCCCAAGACCGGTACTACGGAAACACCATATATTTT.

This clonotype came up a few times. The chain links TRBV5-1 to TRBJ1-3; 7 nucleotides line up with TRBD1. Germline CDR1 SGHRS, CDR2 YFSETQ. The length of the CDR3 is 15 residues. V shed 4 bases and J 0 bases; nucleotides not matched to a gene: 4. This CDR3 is CASSPGTVSGNTIYF. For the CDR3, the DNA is TGCGCCAGCAGCCCTGGGACAGTCTCTGGAAACACCATATATTTT.

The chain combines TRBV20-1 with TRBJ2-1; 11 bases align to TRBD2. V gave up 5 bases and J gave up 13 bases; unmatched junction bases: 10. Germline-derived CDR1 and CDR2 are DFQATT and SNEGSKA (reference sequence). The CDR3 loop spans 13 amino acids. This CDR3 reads CSAAGLAGRTQFF. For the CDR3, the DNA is TGCAGTGCTGCAGGACTAGCGGGTCGAACCCAGTTCTTC.

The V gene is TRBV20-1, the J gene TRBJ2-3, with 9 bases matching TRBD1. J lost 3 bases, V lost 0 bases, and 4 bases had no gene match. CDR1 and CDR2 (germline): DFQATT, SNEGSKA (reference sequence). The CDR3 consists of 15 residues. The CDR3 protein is CSARDPGQGTDTQYF. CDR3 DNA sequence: TGCAGTGCTAGAGACCCGGGACAGGGAACAGATACGCAGTATTTT.

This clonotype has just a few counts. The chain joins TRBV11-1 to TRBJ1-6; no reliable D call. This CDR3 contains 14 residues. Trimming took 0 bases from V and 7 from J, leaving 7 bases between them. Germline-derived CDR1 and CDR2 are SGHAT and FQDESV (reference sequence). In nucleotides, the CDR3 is TGTGCCAGCAGCTTAGCGCTGGGGAATTCACCCCTCCACTTT. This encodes CASSLALGNSPLHF.

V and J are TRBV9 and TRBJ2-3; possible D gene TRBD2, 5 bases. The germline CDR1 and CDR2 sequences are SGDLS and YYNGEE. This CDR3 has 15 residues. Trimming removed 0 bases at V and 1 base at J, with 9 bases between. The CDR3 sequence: CASSVEDSGTDTQYF. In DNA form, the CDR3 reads TGTGCCAGCAGCGTAGAGGACTCAGGCACAGATACGCAGTATTTT.

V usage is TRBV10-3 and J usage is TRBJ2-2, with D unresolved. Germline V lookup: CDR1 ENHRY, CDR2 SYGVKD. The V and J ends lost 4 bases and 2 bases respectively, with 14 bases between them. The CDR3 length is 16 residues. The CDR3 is CAISAPLSANTGELFF. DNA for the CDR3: TGTGCCATCAGTGCCCCTTTAAGCGCAAACACCGGGGAGCTGTTTTTT.

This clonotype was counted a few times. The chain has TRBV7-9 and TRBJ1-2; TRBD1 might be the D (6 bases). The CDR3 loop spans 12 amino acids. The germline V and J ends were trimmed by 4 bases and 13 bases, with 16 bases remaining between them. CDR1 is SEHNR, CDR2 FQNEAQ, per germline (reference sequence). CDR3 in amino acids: CASSSGTPYRTF. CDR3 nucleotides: TGTGCCAGCAGCTCCGGGACACCGTATCGCACCTTC.

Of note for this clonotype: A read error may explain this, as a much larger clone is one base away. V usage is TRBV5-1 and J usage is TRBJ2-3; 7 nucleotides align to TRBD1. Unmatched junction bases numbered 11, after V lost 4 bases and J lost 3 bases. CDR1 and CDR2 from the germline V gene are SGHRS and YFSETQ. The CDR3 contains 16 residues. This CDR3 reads CASSKGDRAFTDTQYF. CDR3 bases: TGCGCCAGCAGCAAAGGGGACAGAGCCTTTACAGATACGCAGTATTTT. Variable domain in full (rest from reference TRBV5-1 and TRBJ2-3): KAGVTQTPRYLIKTRGQQVTLSCSPISGHRSVSWYQQTPGQGLQFLFEYFSETQRNKGNFPGRFSGRQFSNSRSEMNVSTLELGDSALYLCASSKGDRAFTDTQYFGPGTRLTVL.

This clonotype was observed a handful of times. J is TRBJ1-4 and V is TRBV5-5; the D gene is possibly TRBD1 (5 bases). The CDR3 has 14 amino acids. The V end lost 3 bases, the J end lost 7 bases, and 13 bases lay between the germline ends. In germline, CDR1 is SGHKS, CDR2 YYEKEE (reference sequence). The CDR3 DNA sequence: TGTGCCAGCAGCTCGGGGGGGTTTGGTGAAAAACTGTTTTTT. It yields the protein CASSSGGFGEKLFF.

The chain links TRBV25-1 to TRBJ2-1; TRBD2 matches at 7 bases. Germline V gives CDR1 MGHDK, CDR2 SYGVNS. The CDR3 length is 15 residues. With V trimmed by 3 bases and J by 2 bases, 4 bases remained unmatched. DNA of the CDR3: TGTGCCAGCAGTGATGTGGGGAGGGCCTACAATGAGCAGTTCTTC. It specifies CASSDVGRAYNEQFF.